The 7 T cell receptor beta chains presented below share a single source sample, sequenced in a study of blood T cell repertoires in COVID-19 (dated by TCRdb to 2019 to 2021). Library preparation employed the immunoSEQ multiplex PCR assay. In TCRdb, the immuneACCESS table is reduced to in-frame sequences with V and J assigned. These tables do not hold every clone; where another copy was compared, an unresolved V gene accounts for under half, and the others remain unexplained. Present in this sample are about 140,000 clones, approximately 90% of which were seen just once. 3.5% to 5.5% of the sample rests with the top ten. Sequenced input: peripheral blood. The receptor source for this set is a woman in her forties with acute or convalescent COVID-19.

In its sample, this clone was seen once. The chain is built from TRBV27 and TRBJ2-7; TRBD2 aligns across 13 bases. This CDR3 has 18 amino acids. Germline V gene data show CDR1 as MNHEY and CDR2 as SMNVEV (reference sequence). V shed 4 bases, J shed 8 bases, and the junction held 17 bases outside the gene matches. CDR3 protein: CASSSPARTSGGIAQQYF. In nucleotides, the CDR3 is TGTGCCAGCAGTTCCCCGGCAAGGACTAGCGGGGGTATAGCTCAGCAGTACTTC.

The chain recombines TRBV4-1 with TRBJ1-5; TRBD1 might be the D (5 bases). V dropped 0 bases and J dropped 3 bases, with 9 bases sitting between them. The CDR3 has 15 residues. CDR1 is MGHRA, CDR2 YSYEKL, per germline. CDR3 DNA sequence: TGCGCCAGCAGCCAAGAGGGGCAGATCAATCAGCCCCAGCATTTT. It specifies CASSQEGQINQPQHF.

The J gene is TRBJ2-1, the V gene TRBV7-9, with 9 bases that match TRBD2. CDR3 length: 14 residues. In germline, CDR1 is SEHNR, CDR2 FQNEAQ (reference sequence). This chain's CDR3 is CAWMREGPYNEQFF. CDR3 coding DNA: TGTGCTTGGATGCGGGAGGGGCCCTACAATGAGCAGTTCTTC.

The chain employs TRBV6-5 and TRBJ1-4; TRBD1 matches 9 bases. Germline CDR1 is MNHEY and CDR2 is SVGAGI. This CDR3 has 14 amino acids. After removal of 6 bases from V and 11 bases from J, the junction contained 10 bases not matched to a gene. CDR3 coding DNA: TGTGCCAGCAGCCCCGGGACAGGGTCGTTTAAACTGTTTTTT. Encoded protein: CASSPGTGSFKLFF.

This clone has just one count. This chain's CDR3 is CASRPGGRLVYEQYF. The CDR3 DNA sequence: TGTGCCAGCAGACCCGGGGGGCGGCTAGTCTACGAGCAGTACTTC. The rearrangement joins TRBV21-1 to TRBJ2-7; the table names TRBD2, a call not compared with the DNA. TRBV21-1 is noted as a pseudogene. The CDR3 runs to 15 residues.

The chain joins TRBV9 to TRBJ1-2; 9 bases align to TRBD1. The V gene end was trimmed by 4 bases and the J gene end by 3 bases; junction bases not matched to a gene: 4. Germline assignment: CDR1 SGDLS and CDR2 YYNGEE. This CDR3 region has 14 residues. The CDR3 loop reads CASSLDRGDYGYTF. The CDR3 nucleotides are TGTGCCAGCAGCCTAGACAGGGGGGACTATGGCTACACCTTC. Full variable domain (outside the CDR3, taken from reference TRBV9 and TRBJ1-2): DSGVTQTPKHLITATGQRVTLRCSPRSGDLSVYWYQQSLDQGLQFLIQYYNGEERAKGNILERFSAQQFPDLHSELNLSSLELGDSALYFCASSLDRGDYGYTFGSGTRLTVV.

The chain joins TRBV28 to TRBJ2-7; D unresolved. The germline V gene has CDR1 MDHEN and CDR2 SYDVKM. The CDR3 spans 13 residues. Trimming took 5 bases from V and 2 from J, leaving 10 bases between them. The CDR3 coding sequence is TGTGCCAGCAGTGGATTCGACACCTACGAGCAGTACTTC. Protein: CASSGFDTYEQYF.